This paragraph covers one T cell receptor beta chain sequence. The clone's antigen remains unknown. No much larger clonotype is one base removed from it; base qualities were not supplied. The sample originates from a study of blood T cell repertoires in COVID-19 (dated by TCRdb to 2020 to 2022). Study-level background: Collaborator samples came from the United States, Italy and Spain and covered acute and convalescent phases of COVID-19. HLA class I and class II types, where available, came from metadata supplied by the sample provider rather than from assay-based typing. The sample metadata nearly always contained a de-identified subject ID, COVID-19 status, age in years and sex. A freely available public database, intended as a resource for researchers studying the immune response to SARS-CoV-2, is where the repertoires were released. Samples were obtained from the ongoing ImmuneRACE study (first 160 participants) and from about 1,300 subjects provided by 6 global collaborators. Subjects who had been exposed to COVID-19, were actively infected with it, or had recovered from it provided the deeply sampled blood TCRbeta repertoires that made up the dataset. The prospective study material was composed of cDNA or gDNA derived from T cells, B-cell-depleted T cells, or PBMCs. General conclusions and limits of the study: The quantity of clinical and demographic metadata differed by source and by participant and was supplied without curation.

Trimming accounts for 1 base at V and 9 bases at J, while the number of junction bases matched to no gene is 6. The CDR3 measures 14 amino acids from cysteine to phenylalanine. The only DNA kept is the CDR3, 42 bases in frame from the first base. The germline V gene sets CDR1 to SGHVS and CDR2 to FQNEAQ. TCRbeta CDR3 regions were amplified from genomic DNA by means of the immunoSEQ Assay, a bias-controlled multiplex PCR. The source study handled its data this way. Nucleated cell counts per sample were estimated from amplification of reference gene primers within the assay. Sequence reads were collapsed and filtered to measure the absolute abundance of every unique TCRbeta CDR3 rearrangement. For each sample, productive Simpson clonality was calculated as the square root of Simpson's diversity index over productive rearrangements. The clones in this table, taken by TCRdb from immuneACCESS, are in-frame only. Not every clone is retained; where verified, under half of the shortfall comes from an unresolved V gene, and the cause of the rest is unknown. The V and J calls and clone size are taken from that table; D and trimming were inferred from the DNA. The sample yields 31,000 or so clones; roughly nine tenths were counted once. Under 30% of the sample is held by the ten biggest clonotypes.

The collaborating institutions used their own protocols to collect whole blood in K2EDTA tubes. Collaborator samples were shipped for TCRbeta analysis as frozen whole blood, isolated PBMCs, or DNA extracted from either sample type. The chain was built from TRBV7-8 and TRBJ2-7; 10 middle bases align to TRBD1. The sequenced material came from peripheral blood. This sequence was found in an elderly man with acute or convalescent COVID-19. The DNA reads as follows: TGTGCCAGCAGCTTAGACGGGCGGACAGGGGGGCAGTACTTC. Protein translation: CASSLDGRTGGQYF.